This TCR beta chain was observed in a study of T-cell memory formation after mild COVID-19. Background on the study: TCR clusters mostly belonged to single donors.

In the case of this clonotype: The antigen is not known.

Study conclusions and caveats: Pre-infection memory held some responding clones, suggesting pre-existing cross-reactive T cells responded. Shrinking CD4+ clones resided mostly in CM and EM, and CD8+ ones in EMRA. Among clones contracting day 15 to 85, CD4/CD8 was balanced, whereas later expanders leaned CD4+.

One entry per CDR3 protein, called by TCRdb with MiXCR from the 5' RACE reads. The sample yields 450,000 or so distinct CDR3 sequences, nearly 25% seen once. Germline loops: CDR1 SEHNR, CDR2 FQNEAQ (reference sequence). The CDR3 extends over 13 amino acids. The J segment lost 9 bases and the V segment lost 4 bases, leaving 6 bases of the junction unmatched. The specimen was PBMCs or a T cell subset sorted from them (not recorded which). The receptor was derived from an adult woman who had mild COVID-19 (a few samples of this study predate the infection). Cell type and time point are not known. V gene TRBV7-9 combines with J gene TRBJ2-1; TRBD2 matches at 7 bases. CDR3 sequence reads: CASSWGGVGEQFF. CDR3 nucleotides: TGTGCCAGCAGCTGGGGGGGGGTCGGTGAGCAGTTCTTC.